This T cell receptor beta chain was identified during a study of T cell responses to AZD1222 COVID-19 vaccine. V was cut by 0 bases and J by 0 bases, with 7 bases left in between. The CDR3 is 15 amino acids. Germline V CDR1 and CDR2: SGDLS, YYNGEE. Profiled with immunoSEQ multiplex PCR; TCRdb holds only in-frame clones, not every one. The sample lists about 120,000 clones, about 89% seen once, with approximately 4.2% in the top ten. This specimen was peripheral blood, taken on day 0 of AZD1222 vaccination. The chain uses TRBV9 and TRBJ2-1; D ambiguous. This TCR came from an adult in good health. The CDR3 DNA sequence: TGTGCCAGCAGCGTAGGGCAGAGCTCCTACAATGAGCAGTTCTTC. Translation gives CASSVGQSSYNEQFF.